Listed here are 27 T cell receptor beta chains from one sample, sequenced in a study of blood T cell repertoires in COVID-19. TCRdb's copy holds only in-frame clones and misses some; the assay was immunoSEQ multiplex PCR. The sample lists roughly 190,000 clones, roughly 84% occurring once. Sequenced sample: peripheral blood. The receptors come from a woman between 70 and 85 years old with COVID-19, enrolled during active disease.

The V and J genes are TRBV4-1 and TRBJ1-1; D perhaps matches TRBD1 (5 bases). The CDR3 is 12 residues long. V was trimmed by 0 bases and J by 11 bases, leaving 10 bases between them. From germline, CDR1 is MGHRA and CDR2 YSYEKL. The CDR3 coding sequence is TGCGCCAGCAGCCAAGACGGGACTTCGGCTTTCTTT. Translating it yields CASSQDGTSAFF.

This chain joins TRBV7-9 and TRBJ2-3, with a possible D match to TRBD2 (5 bases). V gave up 5 bases and J gave up 1 base, with 10 bases separating them. The V gene's germline CDR1 is SEHNR and CDR2 FQNEAQ (reference sequence). The CDR3 is 14 residues long. The CDR3 loop reads CASSLWTGTDTQYF. The CDR3 nucleotides read TGTGCCAGCAGCCTCTGGACTGGCACAGATACGCAGTATTTT. The variable domain in full, with the rest retrieved from reference TRBV7-9 and TRBJ2-3, is DTGVSQNPRHKITKRGQNVTFRCDPISEHNRLYWYRQTLGQGPEFLTYFQNEAQLEKSRLLSDRFSAERPKGSFSTLEIQRTEQGDSAMYLCASSLWTGTDTQYFGPGTRLTVL.

This clone was recorded only once. J is TRBJ2-7 and V is TRBV13, with 12 bases aligning to TRBD2. Per germline, CDR1 PRHDT and CDR2 FYEKMQ (reference sequence). V shed 4 bases and J 5 bases; nucleotides not matched to a gene: 9. The CDR3 extends over 16 amino acids. The CDR3 sequence is CASSYQTSGSTHEQYF. The CDR3 DNA follows: TGTGCCAGCAGCTACCAGACTAGCGGGAGTACCCACGAGCAGTACTTC.

V usage is TRBV28 and J usage is TRBJ1-1, with D possibly being TRBD1 (5 bases). The CDR3 loop spans 13 amino acids. Germline lookup yields CDR1 MDHEN and CDR2 SYDVKM. The V end was cut by 8 bases, the J end by 0 bases, with 10 bases between. The DNA of the CDR3 is TGTGCCAGCGGGGGGAGGATGAACACTGAAGCTTTCTTT. Translating it yields CASGGRMNTEAFF.

The rearrangement links TRBV3-1 (or the pseudogene TRBV3-2) to TRBJ1-2; weak D call: TRBD1 (6 bases). Trimming left V 4 bases short and J 4 bases short, with 13 bases between. Germline lookup yields CDR1 LGHDT and CDR2 YNNKEL (reference sequence). The length of the CDR3 is 14 residues. DNA for the CDR3: TGTGCCAGCAGCCGAGGACCGGACAGCTATGGCTACACCTTC. It translates to CASSRGPDSYGYTF.

The chain has TRBV3-1 (or the pseudogene TRBV3-2) and TRBJ2-2; D unclear. CDR1 LGHDT and CDR2 YNNKEL come from the germline V gene (reference sequence). Trimming stripped 1 base from V and 8 bases from J, with 11 bases between. The CDR3 is 14 amino acids. DNA of the CDR3: TGTGCCAGCAGCCAAGGTACATCCACGGGGGAGCTGTTTTTT. This gives the protein CASSQGTSTGELFF.

This chain uses TRBV19 with TRBJ1-2; D ambiguous. The CDR3 contains 12 residues. Looked up from germline, CDR1 is LNHDA and CDR2 is SQIVND (reference sequence). Trimming cost V 1 base and J 8 bases, with 8 bases left between them. The CDR3, as DNA: TGTGCCAGTAGTATAGGTGGGAGCGGCTACACCTTC. The encoded protein is CASSIGGSGYTF.

The chain has TRBV2 and TRBJ1-6, with TRBD1 matching 12 bases. This CDR3 spans 16 amino acids. Germline V CDR1 and CDR2: SNHLY, FYNNEI. Trimming removed 5 bases from V and 10 bases from J; junction bases left unmatched: 9. The CDR3 DNA is TGTGCCAGCAGTTGGGGGACAGGGGGCGGGAGGTCACCCCTCCACTTT. This sequence encodes CASSWGTGGGRSPLHF.

The chain links TRBV11-3 to TRBJ1-1, with D perhaps matching TRBD1 (5 bases). V was clipped by 5 bases and J by 4 bases, with 14 bases between them. CDR3 length: 14 amino acids. Germline assignment: CDR1 SGHNT and CDR2 YENEEA. The DNA for the CDR3 is TGTGCCAGCAGCCGCGACAGAAAGAGCACTGAAGCTTTCTTT. Amino acids: CASSRDRKSTEAFF.

The chain recombines TRBV4-2 with TRBJ1-3, with D perhaps TRBD1 (6 bases). Looked up from germline, CDR1 is LGHNA and CDR2 is YNFKEQ. The CDR3 sequence is 15 residues long. Trimming shortened V by 0 bases and J by 16 bases, and 22 bases separated the two germline ends. The CDR3 DNA follows: TGTGCCAGCAGCCAAGAGTTAAGCAGAGGGGGTATCGAGTATTTT. Amino acid sequence: CASSQELSRGGIEYF.

The rearrangement joins TRBV19 to TRBJ1-5; 10 bases map to TRBD1. Germline values: CDR1 LNHDA, CDR2 SQIVND (reference sequence). Trimming cost V 7 bases and J 6 bases; bases outside gene matches: 3. CDR3 length: 13 amino acids. CDR3 sequence reads: CASNGQGVQPQHF. The CDR3 nucleotides are TGTGCCAGTAACGGACAGGGGGTTCAGCCCCAGCATTTT.

This clone was observed a few times. The chain has TRBV7-9 and TRBJ1-1; D remains ambiguous. The CDR3 spans 17 residues. The V gene lost 5 bases and the J gene lost 4 bases, with 23 bases spanning the gap. The germline V gene has CDR1 SEHNR and CDR2 FQNEAQ (reference sequence). Here the CDR3 reads CASSSSRVLRRGTEAFF. DNA of the CDR3: TGTGCCAGCAGCAGCAGCCGGGTCCTACGGCGGGGCACTGAAGCTTTCTTT.

This chain connects TRBV19 to TRBJ1-3; 7 nucleotides agree with TRBD1. CDR3 length: 13 residues. The germline V gene encodes CDR1 LNHDA and CDR2 SQIVND (reference sequence). V was pared by 11 bases and J by 4 bases, with 8 bases of the junction left unmatched. The CDR3 is CAGTASGGNTIYF. The DNA for the CDR3 is TGTGCCGGGACAGCTTCGGGGGGAAACACCATATATTTT.

The DNA for the CDR3 is TGCAGCGTTGCCGACAAGACCTATGGCTACACCTTC. This encodes CSVADKTYGYTF. This chain joins TRBV29-1 and TRBJ1-2; D call uncertain. With 4 bases removed from V and 4 bases from J, the gap between germline ends came to 10 bases. The CDR3 length is 12 residues. Per germline, CDR1 SQVTM and CDR2 ANQGSEA.

This clone was found once. The gene calls are TRBV7-2 and TRBJ1-2; 10 bases line up with TRBD1. The CDR3 has 13 amino acids. Germline lookup yields CDR1 SGHTA and CDR2 FQGNSA. Germline trimming cut 5 bases from V and 7 bases from J; bases unmatched to any gene: 4. CDR3 coding DNA: TGTGCCAGCAGCACGAGACAGGGGGCTGGCTACACCTTC. Its translation: CASSTRQGAGYTF.

The rearrangement links TRBV11-2 to TRBJ2-5; 8 bases line up with TRBD1. The J segment lost 5 bases and the V segment lost 5 bases, leaving 13 bases of the junction unmatched. The V gene's germline CDR1 is SGHAT and CDR2 FQNNGV. This CDR3 is built from 16 residues. The CDR3 DNA is TGTGCCAGCAGCCCGTATCCGACAGGGGAGGAGGAGACCCAGTACTTC. Encoded protein: CASSPYPTGEEETQYF.

The chain couples TRBV28 to TRBJ1-1; TRBD1 matches 12 bases. In germline, CDR1 is MDHEN, CDR2 SYDVKM. The CDR3 totals 18 residues. V trimming: 5 bases; J trimming: 4 bases; junction bases outside the gene matches: 14. The CDR3 sequence: CASSVLTGQGALFTEAFF. The CDR3 coding sequence is TGTGCCAGCAGTGTATTGACGGGACAGGGGGCGCTTTTCACTGAAGCTTTCTTT.

The chain employs TRBV6-5 and TRBJ1-3; possibly TRBD1 for D (6 bases). The CDR3 spans 15 residues. The germline CDR1 and CDR2 sequences are MNHEY and SVGAGI. V lost 2 bases and J lost 3, with 11 bases in between. DNA of the CDR3: TGTGCCAGCAGTTACGGGGGGGCGGTTGGAAACACCATATATTTT. Protein: CASSYGGAVGNTIYF.

This clone turned up a few times. The chain joins TRBV5-1 to TRBJ1-1; no clear D gene. Trimming stripped 2 bases from V and 2 bases from J, with 13 bases between. Germline V lookup: CDR1 SGHRS, CDR2 YFSETQ. The CDR3 loop spans 15 amino acids. The CDR3 region has the DNA TGCGCCAGCAGCTTAGTAGTACAGACCAACACTGAAGCTTTCTTT. Encoded protein: CASSLVVQTNTEAFF.

The genes are TRBV6-6 and TRBJ1-2, with D maybe TRBD1 (6 bases). The ends were cut back, 6 bases at V and 4 bases at J, with 18 bases in the middle. The CDR3 is 15 residues long. The germline CDR1 and CDR2 sequences are MNHNY and SVGAGI (reference sequence). In nucleotides, the CDR3 is TGTGCCAGCAGCCCTAGTCAGGGGTCTGCCTATGGCTACACCTTC. Translation: CASSPSQGSAYGYTF.

This chain uses TRBV18 with TRBJ1-1; TRBD1 agrees at 11 bases. Germline assignment: CDR1 KGHSH and CDR2 LQKENI. J was trimmed by 10 bases and V by 3 bases; bases with no gene match: 10. The CDR3 totals 15 residues. The CDR3 sequence: CASSPGTGGSVAAFF. CDR3 in DNA: TGTGCCAGCTCACCTGGGACAGGGGGGTCTGTGGCAGCTTTCTTT.

The chain recombines TRBV28 with TRBJ2-3; 10 nucleotides align to TRBD2. After removal of 6 bases from V and 4 bases from J, the junction contained 10 bases not matched to a gene. The CDR3 runs to 16 residues. Germline V gene sequence: CDR1 MDHEN, CDR2 SYDVKM. The CDR3 loop reads CASSKTAGGGSDTQYF. The DNA of the CDR3 is TGTGCCAGCAGCAAGACAGCGGGAGGGGGTTCAGATACGCAGTATTTT.

This rearrangement joins TRBV27 to TRBJ2-7; 12 bases match TRBD1. V shed 3 bases, J shed 2 bases, and the junction held 5 bases outside the gene matches. The germline V gene has CDR1 MNHEY and CDR2 SMNVEV (reference sequence). This CDR3 region has 16 residues. The chain's CDR3 is CASSFTGTGGPYEQYF. The CDR3 bases are TGTGCCAGCAGTTTCACCGGGACAGGGGGCCCCTACGAGCAGTACTTC.

This chain uses TRBV30 with TRBJ2-5; 10 bases line up with TRBD1. The V and J ends lost 0 bases and 2 bases, in that order; junction bases with no gene match: 3. CDR3 length: 15 amino acids. The V gene's germline CDR1 is GTSNPN and CDR2 SVGIG (reference sequence). The CDR3 DNA is TGTGCCTGGAGTGTGGGACAGGGGTGGCAAGAGACCCAGTACTTC. This translates into CAWSVGQGWQETQYF.

The DNA of the CDR3 is TGTGCCAGCAGCTTACAACCGGGAGACGGTTCACCCCTCCACTTT. Translated, it gives CASSLQPGDGSPLHF. The chain carries TRBV11-2 and TRBJ1-6; the D is unclear. This CDR3 contains 15 residues. The V gene lost 2 bases and the J gene lost 9 bases, with 14 bases spanning the gap. Looked up from germline, CDR1 is SGHAT and CDR2 is FQNNGV.

V gene TRBV2 combines with J gene TRBJ2-5; D gene uncertain. The CDR3 runs to 11 residues. With 7 bases removed from V and 5 bases from J, the gap between germline ends came to 8 bases. Germline CDR1 is SNHLY and CDR2 is FYNNEI. CDR3 nucleotide sequence: TGTGCCAGCATCTCGGTGGAGACCCAGTACTTC. Translating gives CASISVETQYF.

This chain uses TRBV29-1 with TRBJ2-1; D may be TRBD2 (5 bases). The germline gives CDR1 SQVTM, CDR2 ANQGSEA. The CDR3 loop spans 17 amino acids. V was cut by 0 bases and J by 8 bases, with 23 bases left in between. CDR3 nucleotide sequence: TGCAGCGTTGAAGATAGAGGGATGGGGAAGGGTATCGATGAGCAGTTCTTC. It encodes CSVEDRGMGKGIDEQFF.